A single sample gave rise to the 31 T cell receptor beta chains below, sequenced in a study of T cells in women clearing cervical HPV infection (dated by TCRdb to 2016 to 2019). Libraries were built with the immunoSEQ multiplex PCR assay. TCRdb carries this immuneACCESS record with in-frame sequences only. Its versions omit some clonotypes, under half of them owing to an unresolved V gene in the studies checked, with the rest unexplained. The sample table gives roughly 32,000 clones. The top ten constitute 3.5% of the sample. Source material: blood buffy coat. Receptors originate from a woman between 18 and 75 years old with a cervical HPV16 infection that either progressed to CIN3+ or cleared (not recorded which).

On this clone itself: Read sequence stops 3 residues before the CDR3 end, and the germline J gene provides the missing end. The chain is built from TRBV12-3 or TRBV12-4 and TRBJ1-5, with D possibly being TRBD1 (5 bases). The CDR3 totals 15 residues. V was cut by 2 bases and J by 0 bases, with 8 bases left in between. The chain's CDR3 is CASSLQGSSNQPQHF. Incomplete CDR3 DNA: TGTGCCAGCAGTTTACAGGGATCTAGCAATCAGCCC.

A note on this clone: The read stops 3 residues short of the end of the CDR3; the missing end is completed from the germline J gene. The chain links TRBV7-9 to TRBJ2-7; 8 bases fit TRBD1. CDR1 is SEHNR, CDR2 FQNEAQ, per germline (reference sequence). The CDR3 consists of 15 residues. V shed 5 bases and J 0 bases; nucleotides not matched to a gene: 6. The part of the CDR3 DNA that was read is TGTGCCAGCAGCGTAGGGACAGGTTACTCCTACGAG. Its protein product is CASSVGTGYSYE. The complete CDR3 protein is CASSVGTGYSYEQYF.

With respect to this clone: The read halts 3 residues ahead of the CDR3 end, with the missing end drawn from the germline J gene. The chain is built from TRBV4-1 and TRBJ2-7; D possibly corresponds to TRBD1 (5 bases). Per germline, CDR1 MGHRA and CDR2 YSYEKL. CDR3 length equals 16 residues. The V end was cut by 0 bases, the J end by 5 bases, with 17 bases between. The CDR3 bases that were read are TGCGCCAGCAGCCAAGATATCTTCAGGGATAATAACGAG. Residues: CASSQDIFRDNNE. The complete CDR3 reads CASSQDIFRDNNEQYF.

CDR3 DNA (partial): TGTGCCATCAGTCCCACCTACGTTAAAGGGGAGTCACGCACAGATACG. Translation gives CAISPTYVKGESRTDT. The whole CDR3 protein reads CAISPTYVKGESRTDTQYF. The chain couples TRBV10-3 to TRBJ2-3, with D tentatively TRBD1 or TRBD2 (5 bases each). The observed sequence ends 3 residues before the CDR3 terminus, with the missing tail filled in from the germline J gene. This CDR3 has 19 amino acids. With 5 bases removed from V and 1 base from J, the gap between germline ends came to 25 bases. In germline, CDR1 is ENHRY, CDR2 SYGVKD.

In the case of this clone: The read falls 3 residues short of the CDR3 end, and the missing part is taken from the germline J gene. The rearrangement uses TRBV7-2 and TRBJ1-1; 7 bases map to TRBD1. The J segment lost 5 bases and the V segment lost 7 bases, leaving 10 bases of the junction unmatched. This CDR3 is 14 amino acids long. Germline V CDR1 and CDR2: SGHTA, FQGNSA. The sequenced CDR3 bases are TGTGCCAGCAACCAACAGGGGTTGGGGACTGAA. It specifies CASNQQGLGTE. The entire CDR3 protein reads CASNQQGLGTEAFF.

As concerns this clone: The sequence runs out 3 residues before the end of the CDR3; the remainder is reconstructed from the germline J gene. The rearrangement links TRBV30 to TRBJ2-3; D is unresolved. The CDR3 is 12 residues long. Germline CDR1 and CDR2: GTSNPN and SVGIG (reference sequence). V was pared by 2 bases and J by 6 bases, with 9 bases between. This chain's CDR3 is CAWSPIRDTQYF. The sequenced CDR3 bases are TGTGCCTGGAGTCCAATTCGGGATACG.

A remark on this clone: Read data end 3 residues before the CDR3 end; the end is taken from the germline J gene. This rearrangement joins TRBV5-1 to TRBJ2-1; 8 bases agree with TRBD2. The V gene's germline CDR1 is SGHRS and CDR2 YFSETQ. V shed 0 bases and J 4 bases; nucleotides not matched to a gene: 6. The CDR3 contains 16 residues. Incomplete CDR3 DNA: TGCGCCAGCAGCTTGGTGGGGGCTAGCGGGTACAATGAG. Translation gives CASSLVGASGYNE. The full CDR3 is CASSLVGASGYNEQFF. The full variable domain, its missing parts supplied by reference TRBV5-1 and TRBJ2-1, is KAGVTQTPRYLIKTRGQQVTLSCSPISGHRSVSWYQQTPGQGLQFLFEYFSETQRNKGNFPGRFSGRQFSNSRSEMNVSTLELGDSALYLCASSLVGASGYNEQFFGPGTRLTVL.

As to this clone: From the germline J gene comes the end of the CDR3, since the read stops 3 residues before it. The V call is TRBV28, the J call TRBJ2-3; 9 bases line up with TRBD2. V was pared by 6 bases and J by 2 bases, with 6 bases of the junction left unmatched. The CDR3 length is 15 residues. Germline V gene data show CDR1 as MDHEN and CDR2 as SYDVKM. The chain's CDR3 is CASSPTSGPTDTQYF. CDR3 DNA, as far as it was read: TGTGCCAGCAGCCCGACTAGCGGCCCCACAGATACG.

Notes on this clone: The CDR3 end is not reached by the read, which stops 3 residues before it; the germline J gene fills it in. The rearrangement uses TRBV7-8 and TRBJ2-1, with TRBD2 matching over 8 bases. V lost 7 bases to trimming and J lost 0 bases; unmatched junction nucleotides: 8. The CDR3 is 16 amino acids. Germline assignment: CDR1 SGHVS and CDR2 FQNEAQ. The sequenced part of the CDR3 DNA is TGTGCCAGCACCACGACTAGCGTAAGCTCCTACAATGAG. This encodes CASTTTSVSSYNE. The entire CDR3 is CASTTTSVSSYNEQFF.

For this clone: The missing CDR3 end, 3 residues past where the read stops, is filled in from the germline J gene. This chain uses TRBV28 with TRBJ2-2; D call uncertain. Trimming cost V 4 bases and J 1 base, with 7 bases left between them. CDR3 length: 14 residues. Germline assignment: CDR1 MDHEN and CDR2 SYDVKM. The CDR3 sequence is CASSYAGNTGELFF. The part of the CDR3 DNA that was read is TGTGCCAGCAGTTATGCCGGGAACACCGGGGAG.

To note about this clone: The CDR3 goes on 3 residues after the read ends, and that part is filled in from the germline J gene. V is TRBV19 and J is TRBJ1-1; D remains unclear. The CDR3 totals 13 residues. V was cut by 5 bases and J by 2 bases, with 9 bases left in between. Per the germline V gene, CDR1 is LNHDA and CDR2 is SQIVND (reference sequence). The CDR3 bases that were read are TGTGCCAGTAGTCCAGTCTTAAACACTGAA. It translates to CASSPVLNTE. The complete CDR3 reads CASSPVLNTEAFF.

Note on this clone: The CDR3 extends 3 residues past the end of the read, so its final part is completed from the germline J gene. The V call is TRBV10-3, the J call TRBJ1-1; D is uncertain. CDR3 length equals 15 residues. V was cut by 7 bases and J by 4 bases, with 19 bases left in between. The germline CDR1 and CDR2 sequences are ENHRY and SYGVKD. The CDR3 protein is CAITNEYRGRTEAFF. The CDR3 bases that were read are TGTGCCATCACCAACGAATACAGAGGTCGCACTGAA.

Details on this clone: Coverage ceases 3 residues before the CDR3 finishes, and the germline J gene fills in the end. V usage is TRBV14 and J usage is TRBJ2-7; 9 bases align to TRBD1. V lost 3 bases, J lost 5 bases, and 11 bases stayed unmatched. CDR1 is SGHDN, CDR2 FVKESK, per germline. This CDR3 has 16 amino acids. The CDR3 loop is CASSHRTCDRGNEQYF. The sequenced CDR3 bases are TGTGCCAGCAGCCATCGTACCTGCGACAGGGGGAACGAG.

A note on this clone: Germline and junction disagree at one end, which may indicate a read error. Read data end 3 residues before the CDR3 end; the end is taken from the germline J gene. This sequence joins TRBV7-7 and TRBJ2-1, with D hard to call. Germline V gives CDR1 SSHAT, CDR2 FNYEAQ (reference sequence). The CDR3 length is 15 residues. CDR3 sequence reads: CASSFSGSPSNEQFF. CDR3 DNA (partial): TGTGCTAGCAGCTTCTCAGGCTCTCCCTCCAATGAG.

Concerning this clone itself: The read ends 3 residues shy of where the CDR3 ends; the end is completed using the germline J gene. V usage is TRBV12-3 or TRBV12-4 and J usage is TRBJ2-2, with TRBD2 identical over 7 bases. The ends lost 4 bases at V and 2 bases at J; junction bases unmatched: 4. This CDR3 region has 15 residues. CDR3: CASSSGTTNTGELFF. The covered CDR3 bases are TGTGCCAGCAGTTCTGGGACTACCAACACCGGGGAG.

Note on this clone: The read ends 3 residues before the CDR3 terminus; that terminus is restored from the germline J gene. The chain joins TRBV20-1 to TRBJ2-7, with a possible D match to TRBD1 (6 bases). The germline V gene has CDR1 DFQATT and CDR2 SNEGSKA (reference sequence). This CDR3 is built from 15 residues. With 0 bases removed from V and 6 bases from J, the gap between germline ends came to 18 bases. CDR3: CSARDLRQGKVEQYF. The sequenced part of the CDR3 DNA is TGCAGTGCTAGAGATCTACGGCAGGGGAAGGTCGAG.

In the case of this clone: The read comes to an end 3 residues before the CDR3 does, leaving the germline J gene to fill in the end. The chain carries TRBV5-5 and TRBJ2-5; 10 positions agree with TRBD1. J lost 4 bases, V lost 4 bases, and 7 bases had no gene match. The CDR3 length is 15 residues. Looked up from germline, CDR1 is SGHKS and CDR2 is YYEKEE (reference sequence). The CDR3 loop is CASSPPGQGLETQYF. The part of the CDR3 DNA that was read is TGTGCCAGCAGCCCCCCGGGACAGGGGTTAGAGACC.

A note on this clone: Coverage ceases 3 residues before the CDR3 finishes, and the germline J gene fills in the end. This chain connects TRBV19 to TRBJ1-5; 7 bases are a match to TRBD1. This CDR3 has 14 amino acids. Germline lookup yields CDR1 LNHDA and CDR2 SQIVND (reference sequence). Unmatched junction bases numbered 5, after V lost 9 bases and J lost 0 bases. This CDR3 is CASLDRLSNQPQHF. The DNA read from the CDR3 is TGTGCCAGCCTGGACAGGCTTAGCAATCAGCCC.

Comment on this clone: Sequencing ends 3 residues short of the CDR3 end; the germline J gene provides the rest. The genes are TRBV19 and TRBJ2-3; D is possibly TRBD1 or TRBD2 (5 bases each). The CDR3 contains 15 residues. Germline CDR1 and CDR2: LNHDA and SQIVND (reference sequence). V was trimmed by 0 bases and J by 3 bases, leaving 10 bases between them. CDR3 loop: CASSIDRGETDTQYF. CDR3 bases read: TGTGCCAGTAGTATAGATCGAGGGGAGACAGATACG. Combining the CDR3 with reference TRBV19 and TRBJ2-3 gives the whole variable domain DGGITQSPKYLFRKEGQNVTLSCEQNLNHDAMYWYRQDPGQGLRLIYYSQIVNDFQKGDIAEGYSVSREKKESFPLTVTSAQKNPTAFYLCASSIDRGETDTQYFGPGTRLTVL.

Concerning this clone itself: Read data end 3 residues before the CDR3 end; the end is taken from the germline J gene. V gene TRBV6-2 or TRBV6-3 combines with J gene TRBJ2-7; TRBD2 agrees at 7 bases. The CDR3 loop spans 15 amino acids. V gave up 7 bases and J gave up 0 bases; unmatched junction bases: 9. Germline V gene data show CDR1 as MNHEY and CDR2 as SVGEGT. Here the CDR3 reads CASKDSAGDSYEQYF. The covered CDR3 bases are TGTGCCAGCAAGGATTCCGCGGGAGACTCCTACGAG.

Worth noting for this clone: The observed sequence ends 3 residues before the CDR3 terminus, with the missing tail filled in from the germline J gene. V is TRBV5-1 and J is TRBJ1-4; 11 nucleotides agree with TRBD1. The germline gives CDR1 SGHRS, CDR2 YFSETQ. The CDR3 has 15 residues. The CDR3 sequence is CASSTGTGGGSPLFF. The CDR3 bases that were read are TGCGCCAGCAGCACCGGGACAGGGGGGGGCTCACCA.

CDR3 region: CASSLVAGEGNEQFF. CDR3 DNA, as far as it was read: TGCGCCAGCAGCTTGGTAGCGGGAGAGGGCAATGAG. The V gene is TRBV5-1, the J gene TRBJ2-1; 9 nucleotides align to TRBD2. The missing CDR3 end, 3 residues past where the read stops, is filled in from the germline J gene. V lost 0 bases and J lost 6; bases outside the gene matches: 4. Germline-derived CDR1 and CDR2 are SGHRS and YFSETQ. CDR3 length equals 15 residues.

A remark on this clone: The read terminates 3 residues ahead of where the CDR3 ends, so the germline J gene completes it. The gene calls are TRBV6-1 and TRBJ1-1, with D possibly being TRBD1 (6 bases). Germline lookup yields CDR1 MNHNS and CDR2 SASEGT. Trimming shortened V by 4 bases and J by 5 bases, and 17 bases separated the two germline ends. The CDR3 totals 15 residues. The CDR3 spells CASSAFQQGWTEAFF. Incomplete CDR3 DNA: TGTGCCAGCAGTGCTTTTCAACAGGGATGGACTGAA.

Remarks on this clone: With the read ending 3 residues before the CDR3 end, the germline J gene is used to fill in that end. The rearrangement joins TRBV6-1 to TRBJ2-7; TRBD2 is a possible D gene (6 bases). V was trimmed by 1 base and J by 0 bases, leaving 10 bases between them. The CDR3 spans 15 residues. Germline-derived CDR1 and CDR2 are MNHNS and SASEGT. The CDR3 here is CASSEGIAASYEQYF. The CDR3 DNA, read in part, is TGTGCCAGCAGTGAAGGAATAGCGGCCTCCTACGAG.

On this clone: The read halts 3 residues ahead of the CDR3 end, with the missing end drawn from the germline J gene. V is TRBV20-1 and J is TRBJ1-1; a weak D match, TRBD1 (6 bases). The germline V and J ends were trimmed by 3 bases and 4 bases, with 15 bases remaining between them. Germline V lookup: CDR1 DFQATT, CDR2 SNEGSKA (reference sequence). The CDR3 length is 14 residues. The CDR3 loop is CSARSEGVGTEAFF. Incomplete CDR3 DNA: TGCAGTGCTAGGTCAGAGGGGGTAGGCACTGAA.

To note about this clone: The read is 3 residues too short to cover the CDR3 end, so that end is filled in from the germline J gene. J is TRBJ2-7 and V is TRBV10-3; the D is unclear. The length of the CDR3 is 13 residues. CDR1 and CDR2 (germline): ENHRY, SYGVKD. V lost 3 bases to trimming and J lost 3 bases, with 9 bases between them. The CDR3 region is CAISESRDYEQYF. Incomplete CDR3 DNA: TGTGCCATCAGTGAAAGCCGAGACTACGAG.

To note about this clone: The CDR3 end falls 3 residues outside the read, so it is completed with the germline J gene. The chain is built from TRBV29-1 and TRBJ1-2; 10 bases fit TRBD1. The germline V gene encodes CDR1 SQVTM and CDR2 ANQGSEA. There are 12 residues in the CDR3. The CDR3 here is CSVGPTGGGYTF. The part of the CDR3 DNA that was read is TGCAGCGTCGGCCCGACAGGGGGCGGC.

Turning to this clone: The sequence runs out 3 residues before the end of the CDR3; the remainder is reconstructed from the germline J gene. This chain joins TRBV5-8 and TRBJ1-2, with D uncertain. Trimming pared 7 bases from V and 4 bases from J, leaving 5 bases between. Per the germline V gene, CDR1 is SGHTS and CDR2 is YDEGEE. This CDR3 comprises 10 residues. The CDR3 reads CASSGYGYTF. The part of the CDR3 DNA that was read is TGTGCCAGCTCCGGCTATGGC.

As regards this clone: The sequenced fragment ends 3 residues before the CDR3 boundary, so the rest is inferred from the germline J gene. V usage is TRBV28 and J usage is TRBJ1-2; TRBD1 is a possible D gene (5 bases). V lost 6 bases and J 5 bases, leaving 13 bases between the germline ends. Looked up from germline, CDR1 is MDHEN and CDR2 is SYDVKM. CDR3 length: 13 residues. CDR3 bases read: TGTGCCAGCAGCTCCGGGGGTGTGTATGGC. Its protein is CASSSGGVYG. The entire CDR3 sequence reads CASSSGGVYGYTF.

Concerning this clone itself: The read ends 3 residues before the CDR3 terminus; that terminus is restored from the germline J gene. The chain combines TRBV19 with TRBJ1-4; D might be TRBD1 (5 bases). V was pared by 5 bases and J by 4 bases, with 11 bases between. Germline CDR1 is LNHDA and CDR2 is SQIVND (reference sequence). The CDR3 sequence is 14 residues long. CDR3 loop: CASSLWGVNEKLFF. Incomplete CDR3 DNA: TGTGCCAGTAGTCTCTGGGGGGTTAATGAAAAA.

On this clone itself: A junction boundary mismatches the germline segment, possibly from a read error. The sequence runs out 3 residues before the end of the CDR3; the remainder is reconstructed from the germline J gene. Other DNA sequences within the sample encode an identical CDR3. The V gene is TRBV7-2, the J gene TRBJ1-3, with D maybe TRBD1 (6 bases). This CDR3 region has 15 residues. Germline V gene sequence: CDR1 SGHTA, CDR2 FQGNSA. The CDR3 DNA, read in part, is TGTGCCAGCAGCTCCACCGCGGGGGCTGGAAACACA. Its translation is CASSSTAGAGNT. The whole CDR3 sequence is CASSSTAGAGNTIYF.